This entry lists 27 T cell receptor beta chains sequenced from one sample in a study of neurological immune-mediated disorders (dated by TCRdb to the late 2010s). Libraries were made using 5' RACE. The sample was run on an Illumina HiSeq 2500. Starting from the raw public reads, TCRdb applied fastp trimming at Q25, assembled clones with MiXCR and retained in-frame beta chains. A single entry per CDR3 protein holds the most common genes and DNA from its merged rows. Within this sample are approximately 70,000 distinct CDR3 sequences, with roughly 10% of them counted one time only. The ten largest clones represent approximately 9.7% of the sample. This sample's time point label indicates: longitudinal time-point 1 (baseline). Specimen: PBMCs. These receptors were taken from a man aged 25-45 years in good health.

This clonotype came up a few times. This chain joins TRBV20-1 and TRBJ2-3; TRBD2 aligns across 14 bases. Germline CDR1 and CDR2: DFQATT and SNEGSKA (reference sequence). The CDR3 has 16 amino acids. V dropped 6 bases and J dropped 1; count of bases not matched to a gene: 6. CDR3 loop: CSAGTSGRGGTDTQYF. The CDR3 coding sequence is TGCAGTGCCGGGACTAGCGGGAGAGGAGGCACAGATACGCAGTATTTT.

This clonotype was detected many times. The chain uses TRBV4-1 and TRBJ2-2, with D uncertain. The CDR3 is 16 amino acids. Germline V gene data show CDR1 as MGHRA and CDR2 as YSYEKL. V was shortened by 0 bases and J by 4 bases, with 12 bases between the two germline ends. The CDR3 loop is CASSQDRRRLTGELFF. CDR3 nucleotide sequence: TGCGCCAGCAGCCAAGATCGGCGGCGGCTCACCGGGGAGCTGTTTTTT.

In its sample, this clonotype was seen many times. V usage is TRBV20-1 and J usage is TRBJ1-5; 7 bases line up with TRBD1. CDR1 is DFQATT, CDR2 SNEGSKA, per germline (reference sequence). V trimming: 5 bases; J trimming: 4 bases; junction bases outside the gene matches: 11. This CDR3 is 15 amino acids long. CDR3 sequence: CSACDREVRNQPQHF. As DNA, the CDR3 is TGCAGTGCTTGTGACAGGGAGGTTCGAAATCAGCCCCAGCATTTT.

This clonotype came up many times. CDR3 amino acids: CASTKTRTDTQYF. The CDR3 DNA reads as TGCGCCAGCACAAAGACTCGCACAGATACGCAGTATTTT. The V gene is TRBV5-1, the J gene TRBJ2-3; no firm D call. This CDR3 is 13 amino acids long. Per the germline V gene, CDR1 is SGHRS and CDR2 is YFSETQ. Trimming cost V 6 bases and J 1 base, with 9 bases left between them. The variable domain in full, completed from reference TRBV5-1 and TRBJ2-3, reads KAGVTQTPRYLIKTRGQQVTLSCSPISGHRSVSWYQQTPGQGLQFLFEYFSETQRNKGNFPGRFSGRQFSNSRSEMNVSTLELGDSALYLCASTKTRTDTQYFGPGTRLTVL.

This clonotype has ten or more counts. The J gene is TRBJ2-7, the V gene TRBV20-1, with 10 bases lining up with TRBD2. V shed 3 bases, J shed 5 bases, and the junction held 10 bases outside the gene matches. This CDR3 contains 15 residues. CDR1 DFQATT and CDR2 SNEGSKA come from the germline V gene (reference sequence). The CDR3 DNA is TGCAGTGCTAGGAGTCTAGCGGGAGAGTCCCACGAGCAGTACTTC. It yields the protein CSARSLAGESHEQYF.

This clonotype was recorded many times. The chain has TRBV5-1 and TRBJ1-4; a possible D gene is TRBD1 (6 bases). V shed 4 bases and J shed 0 bases, with 13 bases lying between them. Germline CDR1 and CDR2: SGHRS and YFSETQ. The CDR3 has 16 residues. The CDR3, as DNA: TGCGCCAGCAGCACTGGGACACCTGCAACTAATGAAAAACTGTTTTTT. It encodes CASSTGTPATNEKLFF.

This clonotype was observed at least ten times. The CDR3 protein is CASSLQPSTDTQYF. DNA of the CDR3: TGTGCCAGCAGCTTACAGCCTAGCACAGATACGCAGTATTTT. This chain links TRBV7-7 with TRBJ2-3, with D unresolved. This CDR3 comprises 14 residues. The V gene's germline CDR1 is SSHAT and CDR2 FNYEAQ (reference sequence). V lost 2 bases, J lost 0 bases, and 6 bases lay in between.

The sample holds many counts of this clonotype. The chain links TRBV5-1 to TRBJ2-1, with 8 positions matching TRBD2. The V gene end was trimmed by 0 bases and the J gene end by 3 bases; junction bases not matched to a gene: 8. Germline CDR1 SGHRS, CDR2 YFSETQ. The CDR3 has 17 amino acids. The CDR3 nucleotides are TGCGCCAGCAGCTTGGGGGAGAGCGGGAGCCACTACAATGAGCAGTTCTTC. Translated, it gives CASSLGESGSHYNEQFF.

This clonotype was observed at least ten times. V is TRBV7-3 and J is TRBJ2-1; D remains unclear. The CDR3 is 15 residues long. The V gene lost 3 bases and the J gene lost 1 base, with 10 bases spanning the gap. The germline V gene has CDR1 SGHTA and CDR2 FQGTGA. Here the CDR3 reads CASSFGLASYNEQFF. The CDR3 region has the DNA TGTGCCAGCAGCTTCGGGTTAGCATCCTACAATGAGCAGTTCTTC.

This clonotype was found many times. The chain is built from TRBV10-3 and TRBJ2-6, with D maybe TRBD1 (6 bases). The CDR3 length is 14 residues. The V end was cut by 6 bases, the J end by 0 bases, with 6 bases between. Germline-derived CDR1 and CDR2 are ENHRY and SYGVKD. DNA of the CDR3: TGTGCCATCAGGGACAGCTCTGGGGCCAACGTCCTGACTTTC. Residues: CAIRDSSGANVLTF.

This clonotype came up many times. The gene calls are TRBV4-1 and TRBJ2-2; 8 positions agree with TRBD1. The germline V gene encodes CDR1 MGHRA and CDR2 YSYEKL. The CDR3 has 19 amino acids. The V and J ends lost 1 base and 1 base, in that order; junction bases with no gene match: 11. CDR3 in amino acids: CASSQVTISGTGNTGELFF. The CDR3 DNA sequence: TGCGCCAGCAGCCAAGTAACCATCTCCGGGACAGGGAACACCGGGGAGCTGTTTTTT.

This clonotype was counted at least ten times. The chain is built from TRBV10-2 and TRBJ2-1; D uncertain. CDR1 WSHSY and CDR2 SAAADI come from the germline V gene. This CDR3 has 14 residues. The V and J ends lost 3 bases and 1 base respectively, with 7 bases between them. In nucleotides, the CDR3 is TGCGCCAGCAGTGACCACCTATCCTACAATGAGCAGTTCTTC. Amino acids: CASSDHLSYNEQFF.

In its sample, this clonotype was seen many times. V gene TRBV6-1 combines with J gene TRBJ2-2; D is undetermined. Trimming removed 5 bases at V and 6 bases at J, with 16 bases between. Germline CDR1 and CDR2: MNHNS and SASEGT. The CDR3 runs to 15 residues. CDR3 sequence (DNA): TGTGCCAGCAGTCAACCCCAAGGTGGGCCCGGGGAGCTGTTTTTT. This translates into CASSQPQGGPGELFF.

A remark on this clonotype: One end of the junction does not line up with germline, which may come from a read error. V usage is TRBV20-1 and J usage is TRBJ2-2, with TRBD2 matching over 10 bases. This CDR3 comprises 14 residues. CDR1 is DFQATT, CDR2 SNEGSKA, per germline (reference sequence). The CDR3 DNA reads as TGCAGTGCTAGATTGAGCGGGAGGGCCGGGGGGCTGTTTTTT. The encoded protein is CSARLSGRAGGLFF.

This clonotype was detected many times. This chain's CDR3 is CSARDFRTGATDTQYF. CDR3 coding DNA: TGCAGTGCTAGAGATTTCCGGACGGGGGCTACAGATACGCAGTATTTT. This rearrangement joins TRBV20-1 to TRBJ2-3; perhaps D is TRBD1 or TRBD2 (6 bases each). The CDR3 runs 16 residues. Germline V gives CDR1 DFQATT, CDR2 SNEGSKA (reference sequence). Trimming cost V 0 bases and J 3 bases, with 16 bases left between them.

Ten or more counts support this clonotype. The rearrangement uses TRBV5-1 and TRBJ1-4, with D perhaps matching TRBD1 (5 bases). From germline, CDR1 is SGHRS and CDR2 YFSETQ. V lost 2 bases, J lost 6 bases, and 14 bases lay in between. CDR3 size: 15 residues. CDR3 DNA sequence: TGCGCCAGCAGCTTCACGGGGGGGGGTGATGAAAAACTGTTTTTT. Translation gives CASSFTGGGDEKLFF.

This clonotype was found many times. V is TRBV5-1 and J is TRBJ2-3; the D is unclear. In germline, CDR1 is SGHRS, CDR2 YFSETQ. The V end lost 4 bases, the J end lost 2 bases, and 8 bases lay between the germline ends. CDR3 length: 13 residues. CDR3 nucleotides: TGCGCCAGCAGCCGGAGTGTCACAGATACGCAGTATTTT. Translating it yields CASSRSVTDTQYF.

This clonotype has a count of ten or more. CDR3 nucleotides: TGCGCCAGCAGCCAAGAACGAACAGGGGGGGACTATGGCTACACCTTC. Translation gives CASSQERTGGDYGYTF. The chain couples TRBV4-1 to TRBJ1-2; 8 bases fit TRBD1. In germline, CDR1 is MGHRA, CDR2 YSYEKL. The junction had 6 bases not matched to a gene; V was cut back by 0 bases and J by 3 bases. The CDR3 is 16 amino acids.

This clonotype was seen just once. A much larger clonotype is one base distant, so this may be a read error. The chain combines TRBV29-1 with TRBJ2-7, with 9 nucleotides matching TRBD1. The CDR3 totals 13 residues. Germline trimming cut 8 bases from V and 6 bases from J; bases unmatched to any gene: 11. Germline CDR1 and CDR2: SQVTM and ANQGSEA. CDR3 DNA sequence: TGCAGCTTTGTCCTACAGGGGGCTAGCGAGCAGTACTTC. It encodes CSFVLQGASEQYF.

This clonotype was seen more than once but under ten times. The V and J genes are TRBV27 and TRBJ1-2, with 7 bases matching TRBD1. The CDR3 is 16 residues long. Germline CDR1 reads MNHEY; CDR2 reads SMNVEV (reference sequence). After removal of 6 bases from V and 8 bases from J, the junction contained 18 bases not matched to a gene. CDR3 in amino acids: CASRTGTDSSGWGYTF. CDR3 bases: TGTGCCAGCAGAACCGGGACAGACTCCTCAGGCTGGGGCTACACCTTC.

This clonotype was counted many times. The CDR3 nucleotides are TGTGCCATCAGTGGGGCTAGCGGGGCCTACGAGCAGTACTTC. Translated: CAISGASGAYEQYF. The rearrangement joins TRBV10-3 to TRBJ2-7, with 9 nucleotides matching TRBD2. The CDR3 spans 14 residues. Per germline, CDR1 ENHRY and CDR2 SYGVKD. Trimming cost V 4 bases and J 2 bases; bases outside gene matches: 3.

This clonotype was counted at least ten times. CDR3 region: CASQPQISSGANVLTF. The CDR3 DNA is TGCGCCAGCCAACCACAGATTAGCTCTGGGGCCAACGTCCTGACTTTC. The V call is TRBV5-1, the J call TRBJ2-6, with no clear D. Trimming cost V 7 bases and J 0 bases, with 14 bases left between them. The CDR3 sequence is 16 residues long. From germline, CDR1 is SGHRS and CDR2 YFSETQ.

The chain uses TRBV12-3 or TRBV12-4 and TRBJ2-7; D may be TRBD1 (7 bases). With 6 bases removed from V and 2 bases from J, the gap between germline ends came to 17 bases. This CDR3 is built from 15 residues. The CDR3 DNA sequence: TGTGCCAGCAGACCCGGAGGGACAGCCACCTACGAGCAGTACTTC. This codes for CASRPGGTATYEQYF.

This clonotype has at least ten counts. The CDR3 region is CASSSYRAYSGELFF. CDR3 DNA: TGTGCCAGCAGTTCCTACAGGGCGTACAGCGGGGAGCTGTTTTTT. V gene TRBV28 combines with J gene TRBJ2-2; tentative D call: TRBD1 (6 bases). The CDR3 spans 15 residues. V was trimmed by 4 bases and J by 7 bases, leaving 16 bases between them. Germline CDR1 reads MDHEN; CDR2 reads SYDVKM. The full variable domain, in which reference TRBV28 and TRBJ2-2 provide the parts outside the CDR3, is DVKVTQSSRYLVKRTGEKVFLECVQDMDHENMFWYRQDPGLGLRLIYFSYDVKMKEKGDIPEGYSVSREKKERFSLILESASTNQTSMYLCASSSYRAYSGELFFGEGSRLTVL.

This clonotype was counted many times. The gene calls are TRBV10-2 and TRBJ2-7; 10 nucleotides align to TRBD1. This CDR3 has 14 amino acids. Germline V gene lookup returns CDR1 WSHSY and CDR2 SAAADI. V shed 4 bases and J 6 bases; nucleotides not matched to a gene: 6. The CDR3 DNA follows: TGCGCCAGCAGTGTACCGGGACAGGGGATCGAGCAGTACTTC. Its protein product is CASSVPGQGIEQYF.

This chain joins TRBV7-6 and TRBJ2-3; TRBD2 aligns across 8 bases. V was clipped by 0 bases and J by 2 bases; unmatched bases: 4. The CDR3 extends over 16 amino acids. Germline V gives CDR1 SGHVS, CDR2 FNYEAQ. The CDR3 spells CASSLASGTFTDTQYF. CDR3 sequence (DNA): TGTGCCAGCAGCTTAGCTAGCGGGACTTTCACAGATACGCAGTATTTT. The entire variable domain, with the rest obtained from reference TRBV7-6 and TRBJ2-3, is as follows: GAGVSQSPRYKVTKRGQDVALRCDPISGHVSLYWYRQALGQGPEFLTYFNYEAQQDKSGLPNDRFSAERPEGSISTLTIQRTEQRDSAMYRCASSLASGTFTDTQYFGPGTRLTVL.

Ten or more counts support this clonotype. The chain recombines TRBV12-5 with TRBJ2-5; possible D gene TRBD1, 6 bases. The V gene's germline CDR1 is LGHNT and CDR2 FRNRAP. V was pared by 6 bases and J by 1 base, with 15 bases between. The CDR3 contains 15 residues. The DNA for the CDR3 is TGTGCTAGTGGGATGGACAGCGGAGGCCAAGAGACCCAGTACTTC. It is translated as CASGMDSGGQETQYF.